This entry lists 11 T cell receptor beta chains sequenced from one sample in a study of blood T cell repertoires in COVID-19. Some clones are missing from TCRdb's copy, which holds only in-frame ones; the method was immunoSEQ multiplex PCR. Of approximately 110,000 clones in the sample, approximately 81% were seen once. Sequenced: peripheral blood. The receptors were sampled from a man aged 35 to 55 with acute or convalescent COVID-19.

The chain recombines TRBV9 with TRBJ2-1; D is unclear. The CDR3 is 12 amino acids. V was trimmed by 3 bases and J by 9 bases, leaving 10 bases between them. CDR1 and CDR2 from the germline V gene are SGDLS and YYNGEE. CDR3: CASSERRGEQFF. The CDR3 DNA follows: TGTGCCAGCAGCGAGCGACGAGGTGAGCAGTTCTTC.

The V and J genes are TRBV19 and TRBJ2-7; TRBD1 matches 7 bases. J was trimmed by 4 bases and V by 4 bases; bases with no gene match: 4. The CDR3 totals 13 residues. Germline CDR1 LNHDA, CDR2 SQIVND (reference sequence). CDR3 region: CASSRDSPYEQYF. Here the CDR3 DNA reads TGTGCCAGTAGTAGGGACAGCCCTTACGAGCAGTACTTC.

The V gene is TRBV7-9, the J gene TRBJ1-1; D gene uncertain. Germline V lookup: CDR1 SEHNR, CDR2 FQNEAQ (reference sequence). Trimming removed 2 bases from V and 1 base from J, with 5 bases in between. This CDR3 contains 13 residues. This CDR3 is CASSLSGNTEAFF. CDR3 sequence (DNA): TGTGCCAGCAGCTTATCGGGGAACACTGAAGCTTTCTTT. Looking up the rest from reference TRBV7-9 and TRBJ1-1 gives the full variable domain: DTGVSQNPRHKITKRGQNVTFRCDPISEHNRLYWYRQTLGQGPEFLTYFQNEAQLEKSRLLSDRFSAERPKGSFSTLEIQRTEQGDSAMYLCASSLSGNTEAFFGQGTRLTVV.

This clone was counted once. J is TRBJ2-1 and V is TRBV6-5, with unresolved D. Germline V gene sequence: CDR1 MNHEY, CDR2 SVGAGI. The ends were cut back, 6 bases at V and 1 base at J, with 10 bases in the middle. The CDR3 spans 14 residues. The CDR3 sequence is CASSSGNSYNEQFF. DNA of the CDR3: TGTGCCAGCAGCTCGGGTAATTCCTACAATGAGCAGTTCTTC.

The genes are TRBV10-2 and TRBJ2-3; D may be TRBD2 (6 bases). Germline V gene lookup returns CDR1 WSHSY and CDR2 SAAADI. V was pared by 8 bases and J by 1 base, with 19 bases between. CDR3 length: 16 residues. The CDR3 here is CASLATRLSGTDTQYF. Written as DNA, the CDR3 is TGCGCCAGCCTAGCGACACGGCTTTCCGGCACAGATACGCAGTATTTT.

The rearrangement joins TRBV18 to TRBJ2-1; 10 bases are shared with TRBD2. With V trimmed by 2 bases and J by 1 base, 11 bases remained unmatched. The CDR3 is 19 amino acids. Germline CDR1 is KGHSH and CDR2 is LQKENI. The chain's CDR3 is CASSPNSGGAQFSYNEQFF. The CDR3 DNA sequence: TGTGCCAGCTCACCAAACAGCGGGGGGGCCCAATTTTCCTACAATGAGCAGTTCTTC. The variable domain in full, with the rest retrieved from reference TRBV18 and TRBJ2-1, is NAGVMQNPRHLVRRRGQEARLRCSPMKGHSHVYWYRQLPEEGLKFMVYLQKENIIDESGMPKERFSAEFPKEGPSILRIQQVVRGDSAAYFCASSPNSGGAQFSYNEQFFGPGTRLTVL.

The chain combines TRBV24-1 with TRBJ2-5, with D possibly being TRBD1 (6 bases). Germline V lookup: CDR1 KGHDR, CDR2 SFDVKD. V lost 7 bases to trimming and J lost 4 bases, with 15 bases between them. CDR3 length: 14 amino acids. CDR3 DNA sequence: TGTGCCACCAGCCCGGGACAAGGAGGAGAGACCCAGTACTTC. Amino acid sequence: CATSPGQGGETQYF.

The chain has TRBV13 and TRBJ2-5; 7 positions match TRBD1. This CDR3 is 14 amino acids long. The junction had 8 bases not matched to a gene; V was cut back by 5 bases and J by 5 bases. Per germline, CDR1 PRHDT and CDR2 FYEKMQ (reference sequence). The CDR3 protein is CASSPSTGKETQYF. CDR3 DNA: TGTGCCAGCAGCCCCTCGACAGGGAAGGAGACCCAGTACTTC. Together with reference TRBV13 and TRBJ2-5, the CDR3 gives the full variable domain: AAGVIQSPRHLIKEKRETATLKCYPIPRHDTVYWYQQGPGQDPQFLISFYEKMQSDKGSIPDRFSAQQFSDYHSELNMSSLELGDSALYFCASSPSTGKETQYFGPGTRLLVL.

CDR3 sequence: CAISEQGETEAFF. CDR3 DNA: TGTGCCATCAGTGAGCAGGGGGAGACTGAAGCTTTCTTT. J is TRBJ1-1 and V is TRBV10-3, with 7 bases matching TRBD1. J lost 5 bases, V lost 2 bases, and 2 bases had no gene match. Germline V gives CDR1 ENHRY, CDR2 SYGVKD. The CDR3 consists of 13 residues.

This chain links TRBV3-1 (or the pseudogene TRBV3-2) with TRBJ2-1, with 9 bases aligning to TRBD2. The CDR3 runs 16 residues. The V and J ends lost 5 bases and 0 bases, in that order; junction bases with no gene match: 5. CDR1 is LGHDT, CDR2 YNNKEL, per germline (reference sequence). CDR3 in DNA: TGTGCCAGCAGCGAACGCGGGGGGGGCTCCTACAATGAGCAGTTCTTC. Its protein is CASSERGGGSYNEQFF.

V gene TRBV2 combines with J gene TRBJ2-1; TRBD2 matches at 8 bases. The CDR3 consists of 18 residues. The V segment lost 0 bases and the J segment 0 bases; nucleotides outside the gene matches: 7. Germline CDR1 and CDR2: SNHLY and FYNNEI. The CDR3 region has the DNA TGTGCCAGCAGTGAAGCGGGGCGGGGGGTCCCCTCCTACAATGAGCAGTTCTTC. Protein: CASSEAGRGVPSYNEQFF.